The 8 T cell receptor beta chains in this list originate from one sample, sequenced in a study of early T cells in non-severe SARS-CoV-2 infection. TCRdb re-derived calls from the 5' RACE reads in MiXCR, one entry per CDR3 protein. The sample lists tens of thousands of distinct CDR3 sequences, 12% to 15% seen once, with roughly 6% in the top ten. The sample taken for sequencing was whole blood. These receptors were obtained from an adult who was a healthcare worker with PCR-confirmed SARS-CoV-2 infection or an uninfected control (not recorded which).

J is TRBJ2-3 and V is TRBV6-5; perhaps D is TRBD1 or TRBD2 (5 bases each). The CDR3 consists of 11 residues. Germline CDR1 and CDR2: MNHEY and SVGAGI. Trimming pared 2 bases from V and 14 bases from J, leaving 11 bases between. The CDR3: CASSYMGDLYF. DNA of the CDR3: TGTGCCAGCAGTTACATGGGGGACCTGTATTTT.

A few counts support this clonotype. The chain recombines TRBV7-9 with TRBJ2-7; D might be TRBD1 (6 bases). V was clipped by 5 bases and J by 12 bases, with 14 bases between them. This CDR3 region has 11 residues. Germline CDR1 reads SEHNR; CDR2 reads FQNEAQ (reference sequence). As DNA, the CDR3 is TGTGCCAGCAGCAGGGACAACTACTGGTACTTC. It translates to CASSRDNYWYF.

This clonotype was observed many times. The rearrangement links TRBV28 to TRBJ1-1; tentative D call: TRBD1 (5 bases). Trimming cost V 2 bases and J 0 bases, with 13 bases left between them. The CDR3 extends over 16 amino acids. Germline loops: CDR1 MDHEN, CDR2 SYDVKM. Written as DNA, the CDR3 is TGTGCCAGCAGTTTACCCCCTGACAGTATGAACACTGAAGCTTTCTTT. It yields the protein CASSLPPDSMNTEAFF.

The chain couples TRBV7-9 to TRBJ2-5; D is unresolved. Trimming pared 5 bases from V and 5 bases from J, leaving 12 bases between. CDR1 is SEHNR and CDR2 is FQNEAQ in the germline V gene (reference sequence). The CDR3 is made up of 13 amino acids. CDR3 sequence reads: CASSHAPVETQYF. DNA of the CDR3: TGTGCCAGCAGCCACGCTCCTGTCGAGACCCAGTACTTC.

The chain has TRBV4-1 and TRBJ2-7; D may be TRBD1 (5 bases). This CDR3 has 15 residues. V lost 0 bases to trimming and J lost 2 bases, with 11 bases between them. Germline V CDR1 and CDR2: MGHRA, YSYEKL. The CDR3 here is CASSQEGRQTYEQYF. The DNA of the CDR3 is TGCGCCAGCAGCCAAGAGGGCCGACAGACCTACGAGCAGTACTTC.

The sample holds many counts of this clonotype. The chain uses TRBV2 and TRBJ1-2; D not certain. The germline CDR1 and CDR2 sequences are SNHLY and FYNNEI. Deletions cut 7 bases from V and 2 bases from J, with 14 bases between. The CDR3 loop spans 14 amino acids. The CDR3 DNA reads TGTGCCAGCACAATCGCGGGATTCAACTATGGCTACACCTTC. Amino acid sequence: CASTIAGFNYGYTF.

The gene calls are TRBV6-1 and TRBJ1-1; D is possibly TRBD1 (5 bases). The CDR3 loop spans 13 amino acids. Trimming cost V 3 bases and J 9 bases, with 14 bases left between them. CDR1 and CDR2 (germline): MNHNS, SASEGT. CDR3 in amino acids: CASSEAGTGKAFF. CDR3 bases: TGTGCCAGCAGTGAGGCCGGGACTGGAAAAGCTTTCTTT.

This clonotype came up many times. This sequence joins TRBV5-1 and TRBJ1-6; TRBD1 matches 9 bases. The junction had 8 bases not matched to a gene; V was cut back by 7 bases and J by 9 bases. Per germline, CDR1 SGHRS and CDR2 YFSETQ. This CDR3 spans 14 amino acids. This CDR3 reads CASGQGPSSSPLHF. In nucleotides, the CDR3 is TGCGCCAGCGGACAGGGGCCCTCTTCTTCACCCCTCCACTTT. Drawing the rest from reference TRBV5-1 and TRBJ1-6, the complete variable domain is KAGVTQTPRYLIKTRGQQVTLSCSPISGHRSVSWYQQTPGQGLQFLFEYFSETQRNKGNFPGRFSGRQFSNSRSEMNVSTLELGDSALYLCASGQGPSSSPLHFGNGTRLTVT.